The T cell receptor (beta chain) under discussion was sequenced for a study of blood T cell repertoires in COVID-19. Whole-study context: The analysed material was cDNA or gDNA that came from T cells, B-cell-depleted T cells, or PBMCs.

Authors' processing steps: Using reference gene primer amplification, nucleated cell counts were estimated. This table comes from immunoSEQ multiplex PCR, and its TCRdb copy is limited to in-frame clones, with some not included. D and trimming come from the DNA, and the V and J calls and clone size come from that table. The data show about 230,000 clones, 81% seen once. From germline, CDR1 is SGHNT and CDR2 YYREEE (reference sequence). V was shortened by 5 bases and J by 2 bases, with 15 bases between the two germline ends. This CDR3 is 15 amino acids long. Seattle-derived patients entered the study during active infection and were followed longitudinally.

What was sequenced was peripheral blood. The clonotype was recovered from a woman of 80 years or more with COVID-19, enrolled during active disease. The chain carries TRBV5-4 and TRBJ2-3; D unresolved. This chain's CDR3 is CASRAGSYNTDTQYF. CDR3 coding DNA: TGTGCCAGCAGAGCCGGGTCCTATAACACAGATACGCAGTATTTT.